This entry describes one T cell receptor beta chain. Antigen specificity is unknown. TCRdb passed the RT-PCR reads through MiXCR, listing each CDR3 protein once. The data hold approximately 500,000 distinct CDR3 sequences, with 10% to 15% observed a single time. This entry belongs to a study of response to subunit inactivated influenza vaccine. Broader study findings: Authors suggested each seasonal flu vaccination may recruit only limited numbers of new T cells.

This CDR3 has 20 amino acids. With 0 bases clipped from V and 3 bases from J, the junction kept 14 bases outside the gene matches. Germline-derived CDR1 and CDR2 are LGHNA and YNFKEQ. The sequences come from PBMCs from blood, collected 45 days after vaccination. The gene calls are TRBV4-2 and TRBJ2-7; TRBD2 agrees at 13 bases. The receptor was derived from a man between 45 and 60 years old who received an inactivated influenza vaccine. The chain's CDR3 is CASSQDFGGLAGVYNYEQYF. The CDR3 nucleotides are TGTGCCAGCAGCCAAGATTTTGGTGGACTAGCGGGAGTTTATAACTACGAGCAGTACTTC.